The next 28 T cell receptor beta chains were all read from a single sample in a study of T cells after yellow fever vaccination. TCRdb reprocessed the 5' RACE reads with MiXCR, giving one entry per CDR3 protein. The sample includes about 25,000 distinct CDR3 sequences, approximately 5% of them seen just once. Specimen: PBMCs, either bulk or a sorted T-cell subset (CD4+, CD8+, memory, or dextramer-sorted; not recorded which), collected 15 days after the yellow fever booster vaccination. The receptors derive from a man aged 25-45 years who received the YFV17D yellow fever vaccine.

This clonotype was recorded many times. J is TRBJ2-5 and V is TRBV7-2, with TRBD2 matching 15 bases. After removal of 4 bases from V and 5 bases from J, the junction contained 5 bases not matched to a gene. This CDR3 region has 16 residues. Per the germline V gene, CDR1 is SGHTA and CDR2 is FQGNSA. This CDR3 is CASSSGLAGGGETQYF. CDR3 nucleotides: TGTGCCAGCAGCTCGGGACTAGCGGGAGGAGGGGAGACCCAGTACTTC.

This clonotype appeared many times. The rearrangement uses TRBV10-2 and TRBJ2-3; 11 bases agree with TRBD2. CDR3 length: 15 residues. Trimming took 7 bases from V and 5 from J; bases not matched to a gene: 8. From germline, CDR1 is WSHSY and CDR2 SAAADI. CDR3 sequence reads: CASIPTSGEGDTQYF. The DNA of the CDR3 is TGCGCCAGCATTCCGACTAGCGGGGAAGGAGATACGCAGTATTTT.

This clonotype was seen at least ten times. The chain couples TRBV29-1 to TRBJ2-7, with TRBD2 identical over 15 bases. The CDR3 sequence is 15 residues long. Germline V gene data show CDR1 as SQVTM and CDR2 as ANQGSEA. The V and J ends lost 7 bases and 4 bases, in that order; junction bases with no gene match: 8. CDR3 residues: CSAQGLAGGGYEQYF. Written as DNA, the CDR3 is TGCAGCGCCCAGGGACTAGCGGGAGGAGGTTACGAGCAGTACTTC.

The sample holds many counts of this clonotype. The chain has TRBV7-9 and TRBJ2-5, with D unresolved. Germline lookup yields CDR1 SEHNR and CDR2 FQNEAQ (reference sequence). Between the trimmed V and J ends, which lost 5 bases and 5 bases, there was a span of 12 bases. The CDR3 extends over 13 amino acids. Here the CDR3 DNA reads TGTGCCAGCAGCCGCGTAGAGGAGGAGACCCAGTACTTC. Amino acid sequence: CASSRVEEETQYF. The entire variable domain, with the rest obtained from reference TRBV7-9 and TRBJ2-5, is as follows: DTGVSQNPRHKITKRGQNVTFRCDPISEHNRLYWYRQTLGQGPEFLTYFQNEAQLEKSRLLSDRFSAERPKGSFSTLEIQRTEQGDSAMYLCASSRVEEETQYFGPGTRLLVL.

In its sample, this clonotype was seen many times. The CDR3 DNA reads TGCAGTGCTAGTTGGCCGGCAAGCAATCAGCCCCAGCATTTT. Encoded protein: CSASWPASNQPQHF. The chain recombines TRBV20-1 with TRBJ1-5, with D unclear. The CDR3 spans 14 residues. CDR1 is DFQATT, CDR2 SNEGSKA, per germline (reference sequence). Trimming took 3 bases from V and 1 from J, leaving 10 bases between them.

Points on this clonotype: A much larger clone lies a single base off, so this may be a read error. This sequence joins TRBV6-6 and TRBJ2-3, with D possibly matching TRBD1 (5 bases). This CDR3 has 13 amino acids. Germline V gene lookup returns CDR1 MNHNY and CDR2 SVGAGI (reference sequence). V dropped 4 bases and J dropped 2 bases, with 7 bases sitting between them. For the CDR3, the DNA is TGTGCCAGCAGTTGGGGCAACACAGATACGCAGTATTTT. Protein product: CASSWGNTDTQYF.

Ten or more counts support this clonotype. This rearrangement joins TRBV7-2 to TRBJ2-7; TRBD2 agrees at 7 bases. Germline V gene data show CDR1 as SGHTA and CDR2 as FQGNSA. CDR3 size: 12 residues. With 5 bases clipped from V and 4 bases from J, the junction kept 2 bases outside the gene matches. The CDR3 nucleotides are TGTGCCAGCAGCGGGGGGGAATACGAGCAGTACTTC. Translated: CASSGGEYEQYF.

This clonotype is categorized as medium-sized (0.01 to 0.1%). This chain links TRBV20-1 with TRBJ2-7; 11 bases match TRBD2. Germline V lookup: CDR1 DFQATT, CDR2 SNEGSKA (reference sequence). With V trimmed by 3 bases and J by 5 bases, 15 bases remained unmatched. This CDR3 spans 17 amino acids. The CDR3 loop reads CSASILAGAQGVHEQYF. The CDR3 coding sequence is TGCAGTGCTAGTATACTAGCGGGAGCCCAGGGCGTACACGAGCAGTACTTC.

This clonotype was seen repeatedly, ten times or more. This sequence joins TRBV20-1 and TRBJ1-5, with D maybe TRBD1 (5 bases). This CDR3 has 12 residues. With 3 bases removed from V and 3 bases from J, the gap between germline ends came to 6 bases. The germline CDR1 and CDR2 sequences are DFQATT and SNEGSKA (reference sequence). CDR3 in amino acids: CSARGTNQPQHF. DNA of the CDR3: TGCAGTGCTAGGGGGACCAATCAGCCCCAGCATTTT.

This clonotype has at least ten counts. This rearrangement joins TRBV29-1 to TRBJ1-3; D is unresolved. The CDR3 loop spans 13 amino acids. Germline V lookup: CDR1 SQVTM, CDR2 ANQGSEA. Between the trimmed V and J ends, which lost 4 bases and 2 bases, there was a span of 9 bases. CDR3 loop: CSVGASAGNTIYF. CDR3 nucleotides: TGCAGCGTTGGGGCTTCGGCTGGAAACACCATATATTTT.

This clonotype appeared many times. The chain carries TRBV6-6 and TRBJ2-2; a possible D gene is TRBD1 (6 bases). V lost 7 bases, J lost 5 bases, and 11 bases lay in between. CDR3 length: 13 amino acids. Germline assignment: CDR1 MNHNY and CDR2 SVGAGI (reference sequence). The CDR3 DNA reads TGTGCCAGCAACCCTACAGGGACCGGGGAGCTGTTTTTT. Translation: CASNPTGTGELFF.

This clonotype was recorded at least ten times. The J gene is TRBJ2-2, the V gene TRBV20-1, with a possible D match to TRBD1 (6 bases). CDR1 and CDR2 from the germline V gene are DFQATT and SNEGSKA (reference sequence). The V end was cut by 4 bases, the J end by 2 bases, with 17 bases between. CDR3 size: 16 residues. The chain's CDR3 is CSAMTPPGHNTGELFF. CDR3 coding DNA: TGCAGTGCTATGACCCCCCCGGGACATAACACCGGGGAGCTGTTTTTT.

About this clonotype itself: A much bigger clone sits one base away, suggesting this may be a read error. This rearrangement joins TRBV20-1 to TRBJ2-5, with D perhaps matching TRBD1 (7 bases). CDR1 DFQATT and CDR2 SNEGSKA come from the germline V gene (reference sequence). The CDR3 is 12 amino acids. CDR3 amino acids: CRARGDRETQYF. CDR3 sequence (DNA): TGCAGAGCTAGGGGGGACAGAGAGACCCAGTACTTC.

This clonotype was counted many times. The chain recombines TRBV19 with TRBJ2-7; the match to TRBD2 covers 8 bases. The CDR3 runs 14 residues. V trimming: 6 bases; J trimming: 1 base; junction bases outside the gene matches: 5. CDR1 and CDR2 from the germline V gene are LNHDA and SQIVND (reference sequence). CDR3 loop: CASRPLAGSYEQYF. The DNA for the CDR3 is TGTGCCAGTAGACCTTTAGCGGGATCCTACGAGCAGTACTTC.

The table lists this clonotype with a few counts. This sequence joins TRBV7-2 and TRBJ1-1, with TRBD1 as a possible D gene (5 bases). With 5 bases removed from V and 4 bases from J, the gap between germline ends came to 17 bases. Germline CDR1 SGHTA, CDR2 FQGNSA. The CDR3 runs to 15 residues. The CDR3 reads CASSRGSLVGTEAFF. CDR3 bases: TGTGCCAGCAGCAGGGGATCCCTGGTAGGCACTGAAGCTTTCTTT.

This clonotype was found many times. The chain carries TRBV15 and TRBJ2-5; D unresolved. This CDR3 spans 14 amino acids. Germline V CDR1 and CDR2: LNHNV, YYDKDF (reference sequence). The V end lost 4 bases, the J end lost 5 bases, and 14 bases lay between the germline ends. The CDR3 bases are TGTGCCACCAGCAACCAGGACGGTGGGGAGACCCAGTACTTC. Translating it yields CATSNQDGGETQYF.

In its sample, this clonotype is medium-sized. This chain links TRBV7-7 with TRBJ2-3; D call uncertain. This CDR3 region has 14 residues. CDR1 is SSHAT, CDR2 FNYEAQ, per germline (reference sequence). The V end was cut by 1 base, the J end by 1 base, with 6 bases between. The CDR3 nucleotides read TGTGCCAGCAGCTTAGGTACCCGCACAGATACGCAGTATTTT. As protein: CASSLGTRTDTQYF.

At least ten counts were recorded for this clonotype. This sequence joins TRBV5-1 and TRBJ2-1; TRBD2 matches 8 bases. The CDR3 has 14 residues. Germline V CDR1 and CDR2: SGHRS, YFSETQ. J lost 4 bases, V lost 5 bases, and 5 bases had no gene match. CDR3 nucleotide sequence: TGCGCCAGCAGTTTAGCGGGACCGTACAATGAGCAGTTCTTC. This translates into CASSLAGPYNEQFF.

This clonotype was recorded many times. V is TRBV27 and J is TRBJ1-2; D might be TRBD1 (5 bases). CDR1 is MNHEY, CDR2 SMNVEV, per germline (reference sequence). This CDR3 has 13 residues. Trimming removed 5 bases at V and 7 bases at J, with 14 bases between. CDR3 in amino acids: CASSPQGVPGYTF. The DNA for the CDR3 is TGTGCCAGCAGTCCGCAGGGTGTGCCTGGCTACACCTTC.

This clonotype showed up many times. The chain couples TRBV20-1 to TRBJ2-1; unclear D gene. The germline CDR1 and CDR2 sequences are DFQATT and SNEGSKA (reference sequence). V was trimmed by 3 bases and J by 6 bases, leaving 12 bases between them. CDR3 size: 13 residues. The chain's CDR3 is CSASSWGRNEQFF. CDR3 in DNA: TGCAGTGCTAGCTCCTGGGGTCGCAATGAGCAGTTCTTC.

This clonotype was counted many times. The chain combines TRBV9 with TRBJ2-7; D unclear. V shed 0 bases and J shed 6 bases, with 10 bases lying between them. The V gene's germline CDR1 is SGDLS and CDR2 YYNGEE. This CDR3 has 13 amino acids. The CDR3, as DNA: TGTGCCAGCAGCGTAGCCCCCCACGGCGAGCAGTACTTC. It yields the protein CASSVAPHGEQYF.

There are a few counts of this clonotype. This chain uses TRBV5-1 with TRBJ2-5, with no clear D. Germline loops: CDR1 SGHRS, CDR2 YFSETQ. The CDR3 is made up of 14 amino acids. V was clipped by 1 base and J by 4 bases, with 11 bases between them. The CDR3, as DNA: TGCGCCAGCAGCTTGTGGTCTAGTAGAGAGACCCAGTACTTC. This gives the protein CASSLWSSRETQYF.

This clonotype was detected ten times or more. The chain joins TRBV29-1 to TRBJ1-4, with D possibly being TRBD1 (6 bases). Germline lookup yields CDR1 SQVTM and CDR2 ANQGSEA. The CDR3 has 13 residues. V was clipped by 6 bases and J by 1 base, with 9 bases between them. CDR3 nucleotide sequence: TGCAGCGTAGGACAGATAACTAATGAAAAACTGTTTTTT. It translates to CSVGQITNEKLFF.

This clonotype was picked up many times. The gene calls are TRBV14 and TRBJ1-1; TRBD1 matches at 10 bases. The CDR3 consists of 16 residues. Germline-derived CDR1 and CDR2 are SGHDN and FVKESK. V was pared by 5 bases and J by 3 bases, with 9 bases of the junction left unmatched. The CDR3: CASSKVWGQGYTEAFF. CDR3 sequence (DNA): TGTGCCAGCAGCAAAGTCTGGGGACAGGGGTACACTGAAGCTTTCTTT. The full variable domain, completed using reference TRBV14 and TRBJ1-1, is EAGVTQFPSHSVIEKGQTVTLRCDPISGHDNLYWYRRVMGKEIKFLLHFVKESKQDESGMPNNRFLAERTGGTYSTLKVQPAELEDSGVYFCASSKVWGQGYTEAFFGQGTRLTVV.

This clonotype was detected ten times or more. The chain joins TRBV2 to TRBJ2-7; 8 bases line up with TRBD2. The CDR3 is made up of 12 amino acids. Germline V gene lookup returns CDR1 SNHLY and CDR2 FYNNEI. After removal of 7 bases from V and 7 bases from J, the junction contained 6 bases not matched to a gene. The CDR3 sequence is CASTSGPWEQYF. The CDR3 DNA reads TGTGCCAGCACTAGCGGGCCCTGGGAGCAGTACTTC.

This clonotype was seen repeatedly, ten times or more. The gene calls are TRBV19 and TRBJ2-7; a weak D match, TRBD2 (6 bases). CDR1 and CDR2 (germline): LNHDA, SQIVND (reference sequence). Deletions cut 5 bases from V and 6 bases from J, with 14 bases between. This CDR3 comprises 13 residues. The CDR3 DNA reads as TGTGCCAGTAGTCCCCGGAGGGCATCCGAGCAGTACTTC. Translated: CASSPRRASEQYF. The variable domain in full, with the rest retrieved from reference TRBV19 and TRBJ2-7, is DGGITQSPKYLFRKEGQNVTLSCEQNLNHDAMYWYRQDPGQGLRLIYYSQIVNDFQKGDIAEGYSVSREKKESFPLTVTSAQKNPTAFYLCASSPRRASEQYFGPGTRLTVT.

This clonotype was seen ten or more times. The CDR3 loop is CASSLGGTGNYNEQFF. CDR3 in DNA: TGCGCCAGCAGCTTGGGGGGGACAGGGAACTACAATGAGCAGTTCTTC. This chain uses TRBV5-1 with TRBJ2-1, with 9 bases that match TRBD1. CDR1 is SGHRS and CDR2 is YFSETQ in the germline V gene. CDR3 length: 16 amino acids. The J segment lost 3 bases and the V segment lost 0 bases, leaving 4 bases of the junction unmatched. Complete variable domain (other parts from reference TRBV5-1 and TRBJ2-1): KAGVTQTPRYLIKTRGQQVTLSCSPISGHRSVSWYQQTPGQGLQFLFEYFSETQRNKGNFPGRFSGRQFSNSRSEMNVSTLELGDSALYLCASSLGGTGNYNEQFFGPGTRLTVL.

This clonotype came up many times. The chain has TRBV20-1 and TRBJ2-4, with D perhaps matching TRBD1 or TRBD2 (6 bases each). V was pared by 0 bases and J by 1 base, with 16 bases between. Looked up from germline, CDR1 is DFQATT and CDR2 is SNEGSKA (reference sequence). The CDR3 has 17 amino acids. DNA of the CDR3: TGCAGTGCTAGAGATACGGGGGCACAGAGGGCCAAAAACATTCAGTACTTC. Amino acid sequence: CSARDTGAQRAKNIQYF.